Each of the 25 T cell receptor beta chains below was sequenced from the same sample in a study of cytomegalovirus exposure and HLA in healthy donors (dated by TCRdb to between 2016 and 2019). Receptor amplification or capture employed the immunoSEQ multiplex PCR assay. A mixture of 60 forward primers for TCR Vbeta segments and 13 reverse primers for TCR Jbeta segments was used in the multiplex PCR. TCRdb limited this immuneACCESS table to in-frame rearrangements with V and J called. A share of clones is missing; checked studies link under half to unresolved V genes, and the rest is unexplained. The sample data list roughly 130,000 clones, and around 80% of these were observed just once. Over 0.9% of the sample goes to the ten largest clones. Material for sequencing was PBMCs. Receptor source: a human donor in good health.

The rearrangement uses TRBV6-4 and TRBJ2-3; weak D call: TRBD2 (7 bases). Germline V lookup: CDR1 MRHNA, CDR2 SNTAGT. The CDR3 length is 15 residues. The germline V and J ends were trimmed by 6 bases and 2 bases, with 15 bases remaining between them. The CDR3 DNA reads TGTGCCAGCAGCGAGGGGCGGGGGCCCACAGATACGCAGTATTTT. It yields the protein CASSEGRGPTDTQYF.

This clone was found a few times. The V gene is TRBV5-1, the J gene TRBJ1-1; no clear D. Trimming took 0 bases from V and 0 from J, leaving 6 bases between them. This CDR3 is 14 amino acids long. Germline V gives CDR1 SGHRS, CDR2 YFSETQ. The CDR3 reads CASSLATMNTEAFF. The CDR3 DNA reads TGCGCCAGCAGCTTGGCTACCATGAACACTGAAGCTTTCTTT.

The chain recombines TRBV7-8 with TRBJ1-6, with D tentatively TRBD1 (5 bases). The CDR3 has 15 residues. Trimming shortened V by 1 base and J by 7 bases, and 11 bases separated the two germline ends. Germline V CDR1 and CDR2: SGHVS, FQNEAQ. CDR3 in amino acids: CASSLEVGVNSPLHF. DNA for the CDR3: TGTGCCAGCAGCTTAGAAGTAGGGGTAAATTCACCCCTCCACTTT.

The J gene is TRBJ1-1, the V gene TRBV11-2; perhaps TRBD1 as D (5 bases). Looked up from germline, CDR1 is SGHAT and CDR2 is FQNNGV. The CDR3 length is 13 residues. With 2 bases removed from V and 7 bases from J, the gap between germline ends came to 11 bases. Here the CDR3 reads CASSLLDRGEAFF. The CDR3 region has the DNA TGTGCCAGCAGCTTACTAGATAGGGGTGAAGCTTTCTTT.

The genes are TRBV27 and TRBJ2-7; 7 bases agree with TRBD2. V was pared by 2 bases and J by 1 base, with 2 bases of the junction left unmatched. The CDR3 runs to 14 residues. Germline values: CDR1 MNHEY, CDR2 SMNVEV (reference sequence). The CDR3 DNA follows: TGTGCCAGCAGTTTAGCGGGGGATTCCTACGAGCAGTACTTC. It is translated as CASSLAGDSYEQYF.

Worth noting for this clone: Germline is not matched at one junction end, which may reflect a read error. The chain is built from TRBV7-9 and TRBJ1-1; unclear D gene. CDR1 is SEHNR, CDR2 FQNEAQ, per germline (reference sequence). CDR3 length: 13 residues. The CDR3 region has the DNA TGTTCCAGCAGCTTATCACGCCGGGATGGGGCTTTCTTT. Translating it yields CSSSLSRRDGAFF.

This chain links TRBV5-1 with TRBJ2-2; 7 nucleotides match TRBD1. The CDR3 length is 18 residues. Unmatched junction bases numbered 8, after V lost 0 bases and J lost 0 bases. Germline CDR1 is SGHRS and CDR2 is YFSETQ. This chain's CDR3 is CASSLEYGDSSNTGELFF. The CDR3 DNA reads as TGCGCCAGCAGCTTGGAGTATGGGGACAGTTCGAACACCGGGGAGCTGTTTTTT.

Turning to this clone: One end of the junction varies from germline; a read error may be responsible. V is TRBV7-9 and J is TRBJ1-4, with a possible D match to TRBD1 (5 bases). The CDR3 extends over 16 amino acids. From germline, CDR1 is SEHNR and CDR2 FQNEAQ (reference sequence). The CDR3 here is CSSSGGLQGGTKKLFF. The CDR3 DNA reads TGTTCCAGCAGCGGTGGGCTTCAGGGAGGAACGAAAAAACTGTTTTTT.

This CDR3 is CASSLGTKVFF. CDR3 nucleotides: TGTGCCAGCAGCCTCGGGACAAAGGTGTTTTTT. The chain links TRBV4-2 to TRBJ1-4; maybe TRBD1 (6 bases). There are 11 residues in the CDR3. Germline V gene lookup returns CDR1 LGHNA and CDR2 YNFKEQ. Trimming took 4 bases from V and 15 from J, leaving 12 bases between them.

DNA of the CDR3: TGTGCCAGTAGTGGGGGGGTACCAGATACGCAGTATTTT. Translating gives CASSGGVPDTQYF. This rearrangement joins TRBV19 to TRBJ2-3, with 7 bases that match TRBD2. This CDR3 comprises 13 residues. With V trimmed by 5 bases and J by 4 bases, 3 bases remained unmatched. Germline values: CDR1 LNHDA, CDR2 SQIVND (reference sequence). Full variable domain (outside the CDR3, taken from reference TRBV19 and TRBJ2-3): DGGITQSPKYLFRKEGQNVTLSCEQNLNHDAMYWYRQDPGQGLRLIYYSQIVNDFQKGDIAEGYSVSREKKESFPLTVTSAQKNPTAFYLCASSGGVPDTQYFGPGTRLTVL.

The rearrangement links TRBV9 to TRBJ2-7; possible D gene TRBD2, 5 bases. V was clipped by 4 bases and J by 3 bases, with 17 bases between them. From germline, CDR1 is SGDLS and CDR2 YYNGEE. There are 15 residues in the CDR3. The CDR3 sequence: CASSLPSEADYEQYF. The CDR3 coding sequence is TGTGCCAGCAGCCTCCCTTCGGAGGCAGACTACGAGCAGTACTTC.

The chain links TRBV6-6 to TRBJ1-4, with TRBD1 matching 8 bases. With V trimmed by 5 bases and J by 7 bases, 9 bases remained unmatched. Germline V gives CDR1 MNHNY, CDR2 SVGAGI (reference sequence). This CDR3 is built from 15 residues. The CDR3 spells CASSVHGTGVEKLFF. The CDR3 DNA reads TGTGCCAGCAGTGTACACGGGACAGGTGTTGAAAAACTGTTTTTT.

The chain combines TRBV6-5 with TRBJ2-1; D may be TRBD2 (6 bases). The CDR3 is 14 amino acids. V gave up 7 bases and J gave up 0 bases, with 10 bases separating them. Germline CDR1 is MNHEY and CDR2 is SVGAGI. Written as DNA, the CDR3 is TGTGCCAGCACCCTGGGAGGCTCCTACAATGAGCAGTTCTTC. Translating gives CASTLGGSYNEQFF.

The genes are TRBV6-1 and TRBJ2-3; possible D gene TRBD1, 6 bases. Germline V gene sequence: CDR1 MNHNS, CDR2 SASEGT. Trimming took off 6 bases at V and 4 bases at J, with 11 bases between the two ends. The CDR3 runs to 13 residues. DNA of the CDR3: TGTGCCAGCAGGATCTCAGGGGCAGATACGCAGTATTTT. Encoded protein: CASRISGADTQYF.

The gene calls are TRBV5-1 and TRBJ2-3; D gene uncertain. Trimming removed 0 bases from V and 2 bases from J, with 19 bases in between. Looked up from germline, CDR1 is SGHRS and CDR2 is YFSETQ. The CDR3 runs 18 residues. The CDR3 sequence: CASSLGDGFATLTDTQYF. The DNA of the CDR3 is TGCGCCAGCAGCTTGGGAGACGGGTTTGCAACTCTCACAGATACGCAGTATTTT.

The CDR3 DNA sequence: TGTGCCAGCAGTTTAGTGGCGGGGGACCCCACAGATACGCAGTATTTT. Residues: CASSLVAGDPTDTQYF. This rearrangement joins TRBV28 to TRBJ2-3; TRBD2 matches 7 bases. The trim removed 2 bases at V and 2 bases at J, leaving 7 bases unmatched. CDR3 size: 16 residues. CDR1 and CDR2 from the germline V gene are MDHEN and SYDVKM.

The rearrangement uses TRBV19 and TRBJ1-2; perhaps TRBD1 as D (5 bases). Germline V gene data show CDR1 as LNHDA and CDR2 as SQIVND (reference sequence). Trimming shortened V by 6 bases and J by 2 bases, and 16 bases separated the two germline ends. The CDR3 contains 15 residues. The CDR3 loop reads CASSRPVRGNYGYTF. CDR3 coding DNA: TGTGCCAGTAGCCGCCCTGTCCGGGGGAACTATGGCTACACCTTC.

The J gene is TRBJ2-3, the V gene TRBV7-9; no reliable D call. Germline V gene sequence: CDR1 SEHNR, CDR2 FQNEAQ (reference sequence). Trimming cost V 6 bases and J 1 base, with 11 bases left between them. This CDR3 spans 14 amino acids. CDR3 residues: CASRPYLGTDTQYF. The CDR3 DNA reads TGTGCCAGCAGACCATATTTAGGCACAGATACGCAGTATTTT.

The chain carries TRBV7-9 and TRBJ2-3; 7 nucleotides line up with TRBD1. V lost 5 bases to trimming and J lost 2 bases; unmatched junction nucleotides: 7. Germline CDR1 and CDR2: SEHNR and FQNEAQ (reference sequence). The CDR3 has 15 amino acids. The CDR3 sequence is CASSKRDSYTDTQYF. As DNA, the CDR3 is TGTGCCAGCAGCAAACGGGACAGTTACACAGATACGCAGTATTTT.

The V call is TRBV5-4, the J call TRBJ1-1; D is unclear. Germline-derived CDR1 and CDR2 are SGHNT and YYREEE (reference sequence). The length of the CDR3 is 14 residues. Between the trimmed V and J ends, which lost 1 base and 4 bases, there was a span of 11 bases. In DNA, the CDR3 is TGTGCCAGCAGCTTGTTGGTCGGGGTCACTGAAGCTTTCTTT. Protein product: CASSLLVGVTEAFF.

The chain recombines TRBV6-1 with TRBJ1-6, with 10 bases aligning to TRBD1. This CDR3 has 15 residues. V dropped 5 bases and J dropped 4; count of bases not matched to a gene: 2. Germline V CDR1 and CDR2: MNHNS, SASEGT. As DNA, the CDR3 is TGTGCCAGCAGTTCGGGACAGGGGTATAATTCACCCCTCCACTTT. Amino acids: CASSSGQGYNSPLHF.

The J gene is TRBJ1-2, the V gene TRBV5-1; no reliable D call. This CDR3 is 15 amino acids long. Germline V gene sequence: CDR1 SGHRS, CDR2 YFSETQ. V was clipped by 2 bases and J by 0 bases, with 11 bases between them. CDR3 sequence (DNA): TGCGCCAGCAGCTTCCAGGATTCAGCTAACTATGGCTACACCTTC. This encodes CASSFQDSANYGYTF.

This sequence joins TRBV11-2 and TRBJ2-1; possibly TRBD2 for D (7 bases). The CDR3 contains 14 residues. V dropped 4 bases and J dropped 7 bases, with 14 bases sitting between them. CDR1 SGHAT and CDR2 FQNNGV come from the germline V gene. The CDR3 reads CASSWEGGRNEQFF. In nucleotides, the CDR3 is TGTGCCAGCAGCTGGGAGGGGGGGCGAAATGAGCAGTTCTTC.

The rearrangement links TRBV2 to TRBJ1-1; TRBD1 matches at 7 bases. With V trimmed by 5 bases and J by 3 bases, 3 bases remained unmatched. The V gene's germline CDR1 is SNHLY and CDR2 FYNNEI. The CDR3 contains 13 residues. CDR3 region: CASSLTGYTEAFF. The CDR3 region has the DNA TGTGCCAGCAGTCTGACAGGGTACACTGAAGCTTTCTTT.

In nucleotides, the CDR3 is TGTGCCAGCAGTTTATTTGGAGGGGACTATAGCAATCAGCCCCAGCATTTT. As protein: CASSLFGGDYSNQPQHF. V gene TRBV27 combines with J gene TRBJ1-5; possibly TRBD1 for D (5 bases). With 1 base removed from V and 0 bases from J, the gap between germline ends came to 13 bases. There are 17 residues in the CDR3. Per the germline V gene, CDR1 is MNHEY and CDR2 is SMNVEV (reference sequence).